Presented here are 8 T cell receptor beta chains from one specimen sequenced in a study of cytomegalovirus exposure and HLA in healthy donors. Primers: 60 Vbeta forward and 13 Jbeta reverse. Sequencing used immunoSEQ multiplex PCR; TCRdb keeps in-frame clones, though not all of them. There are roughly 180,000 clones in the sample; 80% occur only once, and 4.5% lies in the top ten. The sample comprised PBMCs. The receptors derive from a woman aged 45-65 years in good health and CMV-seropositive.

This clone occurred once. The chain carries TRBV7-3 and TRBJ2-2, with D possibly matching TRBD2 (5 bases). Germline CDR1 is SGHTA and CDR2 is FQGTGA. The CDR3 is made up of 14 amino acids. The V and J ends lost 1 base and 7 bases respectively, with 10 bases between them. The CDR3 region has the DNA TGTGCCAGCAGCTTAAGCGGAGGTAACGGGGAGCTGTTTTTT. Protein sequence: CASSLSGGNGELFF. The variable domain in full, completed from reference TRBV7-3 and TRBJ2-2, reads GAGVSQTPSNKVTEKGKYVELRCDPISGHTALYWYRQSLGQGPEFLIYFQGTGAADDSGLPNDRFFAVRPEGSVSTLKIQRTERGDSAVYLCASSLSGGNGELFFGEGSRLTVL.

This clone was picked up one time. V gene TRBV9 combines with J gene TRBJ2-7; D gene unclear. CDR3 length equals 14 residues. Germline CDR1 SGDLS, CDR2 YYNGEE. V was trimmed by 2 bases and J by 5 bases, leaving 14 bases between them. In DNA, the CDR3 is TGTGCCAGCAGCGTCAGCGTGGTTCGAGACGAGCAGTACTTC. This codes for CASSVSVVRDEQYF. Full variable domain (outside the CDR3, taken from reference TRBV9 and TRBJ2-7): DSGVTQTPKHLITATGQRVTLRCSPRSGDLSVYWYQQSLDQGLQFLIQYYNGEERAKGNILERFSAQQFPDLHSELNLSSLELGDSALYFCASSVSVVRDEQYFGPGTRLTVT.

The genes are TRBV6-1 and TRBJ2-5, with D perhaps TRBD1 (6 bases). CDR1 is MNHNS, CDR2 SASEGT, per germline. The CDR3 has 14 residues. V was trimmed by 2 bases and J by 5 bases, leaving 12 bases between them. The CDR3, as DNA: TGTGCCAGCAGTGAAATGGGGGCGGAGGAGACCCAGTACTTC. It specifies CASSEMGAEETQYF.

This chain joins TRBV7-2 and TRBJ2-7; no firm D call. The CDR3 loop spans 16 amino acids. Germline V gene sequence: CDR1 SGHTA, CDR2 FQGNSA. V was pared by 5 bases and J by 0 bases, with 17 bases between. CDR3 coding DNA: TGTGCCAGCAGCCCTCCCCCCCCGCGCCCCTCCTACGAGCAGTACTTC. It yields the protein CASSPPPPRPSYEQYF.

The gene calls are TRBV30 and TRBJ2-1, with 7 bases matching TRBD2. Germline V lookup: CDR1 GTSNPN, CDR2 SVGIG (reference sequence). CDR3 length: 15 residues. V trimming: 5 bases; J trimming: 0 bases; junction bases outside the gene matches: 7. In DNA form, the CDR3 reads TGTGCCTGGGCGGGGGACTATTTCTCCTACAATGAGCAGTTCTTC. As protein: CAWAGDYFSYNEQFF. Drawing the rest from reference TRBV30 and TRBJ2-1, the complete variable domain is SQTIHQWPATLVQPVGSPLSLECTVEGTSNPNLYWYRQAAGRGLQLLFYSVGIGQISSEVPQNLSASRPQDRQFILSSKKLLLSDSGFYLCAWAGDYFSYNEQFFGPGTRLTVL.

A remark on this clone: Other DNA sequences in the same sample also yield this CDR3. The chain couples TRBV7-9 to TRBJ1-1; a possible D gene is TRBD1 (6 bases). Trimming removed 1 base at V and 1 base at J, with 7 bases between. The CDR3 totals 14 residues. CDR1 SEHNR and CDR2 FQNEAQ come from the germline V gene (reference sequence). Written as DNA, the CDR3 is TGTGCCAGCAGCTTAGGGACAGCGAACACTGAAGCTTTCTTT. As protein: CASSLGTANTEAFF.

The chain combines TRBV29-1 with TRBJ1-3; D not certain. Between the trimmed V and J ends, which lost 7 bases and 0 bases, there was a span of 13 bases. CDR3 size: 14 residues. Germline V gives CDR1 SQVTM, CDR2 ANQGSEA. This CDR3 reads CSAGGFGSGNTIYF. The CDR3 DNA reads TGCAGCGCTGGAGGGTTCGGCTCTGGAAACACCATATATTTT.

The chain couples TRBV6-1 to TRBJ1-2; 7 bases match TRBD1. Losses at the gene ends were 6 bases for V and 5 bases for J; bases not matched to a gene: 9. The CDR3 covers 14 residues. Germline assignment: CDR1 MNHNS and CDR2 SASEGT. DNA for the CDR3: TGTGCCAGCAGGGCAGGGGGAGACTATTATGGCTACACCTTC. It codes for CASRAGGDYYGYTF.